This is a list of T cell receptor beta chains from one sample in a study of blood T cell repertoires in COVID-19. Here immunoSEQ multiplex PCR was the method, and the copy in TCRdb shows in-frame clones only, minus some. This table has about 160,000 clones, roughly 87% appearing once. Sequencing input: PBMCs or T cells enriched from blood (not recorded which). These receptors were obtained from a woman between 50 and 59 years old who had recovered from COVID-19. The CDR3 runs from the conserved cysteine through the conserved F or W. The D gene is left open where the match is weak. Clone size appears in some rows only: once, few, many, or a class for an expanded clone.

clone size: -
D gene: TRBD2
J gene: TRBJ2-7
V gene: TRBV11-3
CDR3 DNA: TGTGCCAGCAGCACATCCGGGACTACTTTCTACGAGCAGTACTTC
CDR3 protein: CASSTSGTTFYEQYF

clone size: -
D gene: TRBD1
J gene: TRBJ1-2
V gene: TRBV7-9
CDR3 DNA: TGTGCCAGCAGCTTACAGGGGGAGGTTGGCTACACCTTC
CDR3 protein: CASSLQGEVGYTF

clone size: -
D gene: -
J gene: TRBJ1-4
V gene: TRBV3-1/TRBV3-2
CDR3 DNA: TGTGCCAGCAGCCAAGATCAGGGGAGAACACTTAAACTGTTTTTT
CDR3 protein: CASSQDQGRTLKLFF

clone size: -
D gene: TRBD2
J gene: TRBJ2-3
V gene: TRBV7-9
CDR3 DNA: TGTGCCAGCAGGGGAGGGCCGGAGGATACGCAGTATTTT
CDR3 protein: CASRGGPEDTQYF

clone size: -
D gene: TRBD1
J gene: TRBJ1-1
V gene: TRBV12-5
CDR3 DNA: TGTGCTAGTGGCAGGACAGGGCGCGGCACTGAAGCTTTCTTT
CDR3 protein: CASGRTGRGTEAFF

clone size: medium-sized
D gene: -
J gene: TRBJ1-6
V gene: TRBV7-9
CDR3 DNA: TGTGCCAGCAGCTTAGAATCCGGGTCACCCCTCCACTTT
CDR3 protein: CASSLESGSPLHF

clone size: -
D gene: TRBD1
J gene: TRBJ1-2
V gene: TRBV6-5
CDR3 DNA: TGTGCCAGCAGCTCGGACAGGTCCTACTATGGCTACACCTTC
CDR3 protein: CASSSDRSYYGYTF

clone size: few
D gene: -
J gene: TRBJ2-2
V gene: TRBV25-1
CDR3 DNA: TGTGCCACCCTGGGGCCGGGCGCCGGGGAGCTGTTTTTT
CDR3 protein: CATLGPGAGELFF

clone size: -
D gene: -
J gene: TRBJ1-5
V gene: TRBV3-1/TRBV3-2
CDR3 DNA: TGTGCCAGCAGCCAAGGGTCCGGGGTGAATCAGCCCCAGCATTTT
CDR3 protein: CASSQGSGVNQPQHF

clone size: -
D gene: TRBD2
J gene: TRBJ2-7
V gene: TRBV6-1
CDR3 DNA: TGTGCCAGCAGTGAAGGACTAGCGGAACAGTACGAGCAGTACTTC
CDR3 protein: CASSEGLAEQYEQYF

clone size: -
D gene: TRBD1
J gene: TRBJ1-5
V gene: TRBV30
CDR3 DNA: TGTGCCTGGAGTTATGGCCCCACAGGGGGCAACCAGCCCCAGCATTTT
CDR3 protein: CAWSYGPTGGNQPQHF

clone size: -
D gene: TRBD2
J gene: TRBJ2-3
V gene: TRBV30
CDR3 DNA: TGTGCCTGGAGTGCCGGGGGGGCGGGAGAGGTCCCAAATTGGGATACGCAGTATTTT
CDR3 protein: CAWSAGGAGEVPNWDTQYF

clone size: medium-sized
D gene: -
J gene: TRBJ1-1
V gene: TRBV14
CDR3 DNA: TGTGCCAGCAGCCTTTTACAGGGTAAACACACTGAAGCTTTCTTT
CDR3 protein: CASSLLQGKHTEAFF

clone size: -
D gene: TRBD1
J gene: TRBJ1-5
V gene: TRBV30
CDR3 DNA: TGTGCCTGGAAGGGGACAGGGAAGGTCGGGGACAATCAGCCCCAGCATTTT
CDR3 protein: CAWKGTGKVGDNQPQHF

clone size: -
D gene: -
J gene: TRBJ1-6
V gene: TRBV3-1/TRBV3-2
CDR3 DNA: TGTGCCAGCAGCCCGCTGAGTTCACCCCTCCACTTT
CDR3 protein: CASSPLSSPLHF